The rows below give T cell receptor beta chains drawn from one sample of a study of blood T cell repertoires in COVID-19. Using immunoSEQ multiplex PCR, the repertoire was profiled, and TCRdb retains in-frame clones only, with some absent. The repertoire holds 190,000 or so clones, with around 80% as singletons. Material: peripheral blood. These receptors were collected from a woman aged 80 or over with COVID-19, enrolled during active disease. Each CDR3 is given with its conserved first and last residue. The order of the fields is clone size, V gene, J gene, D gene, CDR3 protein, CDR3 DNA. D genes are given only for firm matches. Clone size is not always given. Where it is, it says once, few, many or a class for expanded clones.

clone size: .
V gene: TRBV10-3
J gene: TRBJ1-2
D gene: TRBD1
CDR3 protein: CAIMRQGANYGYTF
CDR3 DNA: TGTGCCATCATGAGGCAGGGGGCTAACTATGGCTACACCTTC

clone size: .
V gene: TRBV28
J gene: TRBJ2-2
D gene: TRBD1
CDR3 protein: CASSLRTGNTGELFF
CDR3 DNA: TGTGCCAGCAGTTTGCGGACAGGGAACACCGGGGAGCTGTTTTTT

clone size: few
V gene: TRBV18
J gene: TRBJ2-1
D gene: .
CDR3 protein: CASSPQGTLSHNEQFF
CDR3 DNA: TGTGCCAGCTCACCACAAGGGACTCTCAGCCACAATGAGCAGTTCTTC

clone size: .
V gene: TRBV6-5
J gene: TRBJ2-5
D gene: TRBD2
CDR3 protein: CASRLAEGPQYF
CDR3 DNA: TGTGCCAGCAGGCTAGCGGAAGGGCCCCAGTACTTC

clone size: few
V gene: TRBV5-6
J gene: TRBJ2-5
D gene: .
CDR3 protein: CASSLRETQYF
CDR3 DNA: TGTGCCAGCAGCTTGCGAGAGACCCAGTACTTC

clone size: .
V gene: TRBV7-2
J gene: TRBJ1-2
D gene: .
CDR3 protein: CASSLVRGSAETF
CDR3 DNA: TGTGCCAGCAGCTTAGTTAGGGGTTCGGCTGAGACCTTC

clone size: .
V gene: TRBV19
J gene: TRBJ2-4
D gene: TRBD2
CDR3 protein: CASSRTRGDIQYF
CDR3 DNA: TGTGCCAGTAGTAGAACCCGGGGGGACATTCAGTACTTC

clone size: .
V gene: TRBV6-2/TRBV6-3
J gene: TRBJ1-2
D gene: .
CDR3 protein: CASSPLGHLSKNGYTF
CDR3 DNA: TGTGCCAGCAGCCCACTCGGACATTTAAGTAAAAATGGCTACACCTTC

clone size: .
V gene: TRBV5-1
J gene: TRBJ1-1
D gene: TRBD1
CDR3 protein: CASSWSPGTGNTEAFF
CDR3 DNA: TGCGCCAGCAGCTGGTCCCCAGGGACAGGGAACACTGAAGCTTTCTTT

clone size: few
V gene: TRBV11-3
J gene: TRBJ1-3
D gene: .
CDR3 protein: CASSPGRLSGNTIYF
CDR3 DNA: TGTGCCAGCAGCCCAGGGCGCCTCTCTGGAAACACCATATATTTT

clone size: .
V gene: TRBV7-9
J gene: TRBJ2-1
D gene: .
CDR3 protein: CASSPGTSDYNEQFF
CDR3 DNA: TGTGCCAGCAGCCCCGGGACATCCGATTACAATGAGCAGTTCTTC

clone size: .
V gene: TRBV5-1
J gene: TRBJ2-1
D gene: .
CDR3 protein: CASSLESTTSEQFF
CDR3 DNA: TGCGCCAGCAGCTTAGAGAGTACCACGAGTGAGCAGTTCTTC

clone size: .
V gene: TRBV19
J gene: TRBJ2-7
D gene: TRBD2
CDR3 protein: CASSQSGAAYEQYF
CDR3 DNA: TGTGCCAGTAGCCAAAGCGGGGCTGCCTACGAGCAGTACTTC

clone size: .
V gene: TRBV10-3
J gene: TRBJ2-2
D gene: TRBD1
CDR3 protein: CATGPGQVGPTGELFF
CDR3 DNA: TGTGCCACTGGTCCGGGACAGGTCGGCCCCACCGGGGAGCTGTTTTTT